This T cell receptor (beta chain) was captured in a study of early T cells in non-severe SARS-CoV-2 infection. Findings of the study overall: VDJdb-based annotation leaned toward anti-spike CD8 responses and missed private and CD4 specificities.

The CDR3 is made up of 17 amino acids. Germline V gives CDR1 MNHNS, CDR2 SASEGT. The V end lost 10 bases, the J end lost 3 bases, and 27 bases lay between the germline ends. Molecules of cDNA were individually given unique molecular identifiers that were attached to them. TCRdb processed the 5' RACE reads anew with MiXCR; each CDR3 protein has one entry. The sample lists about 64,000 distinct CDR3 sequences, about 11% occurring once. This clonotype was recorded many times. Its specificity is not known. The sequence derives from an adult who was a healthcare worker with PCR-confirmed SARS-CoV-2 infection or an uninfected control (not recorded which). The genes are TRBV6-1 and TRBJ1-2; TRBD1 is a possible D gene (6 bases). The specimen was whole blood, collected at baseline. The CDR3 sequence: CATRGNFWGALDYGYTF. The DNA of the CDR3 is TGTGCCACCCGGGGGAACTTTTGGGGGGCGCTTGACTATGGCTACACCTTC.